Presented here are 29 T cell receptor beta chains from one specimen sequenced in a study of tumor-infiltrating lymphocytes in primary liver carcinoma. A constant-region primer primed TCR beta cDNA synthesis from 500 to 550 ng of total RNA. TCR beta libraries came from three nested multiplex PCR rounds using slightly modified ARM-PCR. Each of the first two PCR rounds ran 9 to 11 cycles with TRBV1-TRBV30 forward and C-beta reverse primers. MiXCR was run by TCRdb on the multiplex PCR reads, yielding one entry per CDR3 protein. The table includes 100,000 or so distinct CDR3 sequences, approximately 70% detected once. Total RNA and DNA came together from about 19-30 mg of bulk tissue without cell sorting. The sequenced sample consisted of liver tumor tissue from sampling region 2. Subset indicated: tumor region T2, inferior pole. All receptors come from a woman in her sixties with primary liver carcinoma and hepatitis B virus infection.

The V gene is TRBV18, the J gene TRBJ1-5, with D unresolved. The CDR3 length is 13 residues. Per germline, CDR1 KGHSH and CDR2 LQKENI. Trimming pared 6 bases from V and 6 bases from J, leaving 12 bases between. The DNA for the CDR3 is TGTGCCAGCTCGTCTAATAGAGGTCAGCCCCAGCATTTT. It encodes CASSSNRGQPQHF.

In regard to this clonotype: A read error may produce the germline difference seen at one junction end. The gene calls are TRBV11-2 and TRBJ2-3; TRBD2 matches 14 bases. CDR3 length equals 16 residues. The germline gives CDR1 SGHAT, CDR2 FQNNGV. The CDR3 DNA sequence: TGTACCAGCAGCATGGGACTAGCGGGAGTGACAGATACGCATTATTTT. The encoded protein is CTSSMGLAGVTDTHYF.

On this clonotype itself: Mismatch with germline at one junction end may stem from a read error. The CDR3 region has the DNA TGCGCCAGCAGCTTAAGGGGCCTAACGGGATTGAGAGTCCGCACAAATACGCAGTATTTT. Translated, it gives CASSLRGLTGLRVRTNTQYF. The rearrangement uses TRBV11-2 and TRBJ2-3, with D perhaps assigned TRBD1 or TRBD2 (5 bases each). Germline CDR1 is SGHAT and CDR2 is FQNNGV. This CDR3 has 20 residues.

This clonotype was detected once. Lacking the conserved final phenylalanine or tryptophan, this CDR3 likely reflects a read error. Because the CDR3's place on the DNA is in doubt, the DNA is left out and the CDR3 is given as listed by TCRdb. V is TRBV10-3 and J is TRBJ2-1; TRBD2, the table's D call, was not compared with the DNA. The CDR3 sequence runs 14 residues, both termini included. Germline CDR1 is ENHRY and CDR2 is SYGVKD. CDR3 protein: CAISEGNSGSGQLS.

Judged by abundance, this clonotype is medium-sized. The gene calls are TRBV11-2 and TRBJ1-2; no definite D call. Trimming stripped 3 bases from V and 6 bases from J, with 11 bases between. Germline V lookup: CDR1 SGHAT, CDR2 FQNNGV. The length of the CDR3 is 13 residues. The CDR3 region is CASSLEPGNGYTF. CDR3 DNA sequence: TGTGCCAGCAGCTTGGAGCCCGGCAATGGCTACACCTTC.

Notes on this clonotype: A much larger clone differs by one base, so this may be a read error. This chain links TRBV5-1 with TRBJ2-6; D is undetermined. Trimming removed 0 bases at V and 3 bases at J, with 16 bases between. The germline CDR1 and CDR2 sequences are SGHRS and YFSETQ. The CDR3 covers 18 residues. CDR3 loop: CASSLEATWAFGANVLTF. CDR3 bases: TGCGCCAGCAGCTTGGAAGCGACATGGGCGTTTGGGGCCAACGTCCTGACTTTC.

Comments on this clonotype: Lacking the conserved final phenylalanine or tryptophan, this CDR3 likely reflects a read error. The chain is built from TRBV11-2 and TRBJ2-1; maybe TRBD2 (6 bases). CDR1 is SGHAT, CDR2 FQNNGV, per germline. CDR3 length equals 15 residues. The CDR3 sequence: CTGSLEGGSIGEQFL. In DNA form, the CDR3 reads TGTACCGGCAGCTTAGAGGGAGGAAGTATCGGTGAGCAGTTCCTC.

On this clonotype itself: The conserved final phenylalanine or tryptophan is absent from the CDR3, which likely points to a read error. V and J are TRBV6-6 and TRBJ1-5; unclear D gene. The CDR3 spans 12 residues. CDR1 is MNHNY and CDR2 is SVGAGI in the germline V gene (reference sequence). This CDR3 reads CASSPPNQPQHY. For the CDR3, the DNA is TGTGCCAGTAGTCCACCGAATCAACCCCAGCATTAT.

The rearrangement links TRBV21-1 to TRBJ2-2; the table assigns TRBD1, which was not confirmed against the DNA. TRBV21-1 is listed as a pseudogene. The CDR3 contains 16 residues. CDR3 loop: CASSKDWRGGTGELFF. The CDR3 DNA follows: TGTGCCAGCAGCAAAGACTGGAGAGGGGGGACCGGGGAGCTGTTTTTT.

Regarding this clonotype: A much larger clone sits a single nucleotide away, making a read error possible. The V gene is TRBV5-6, the J gene TRBJ1-1, with D hard to call. CDR1 and CDR2 from the germline V gene are SGHDT and YYEEEE. The CDR3 covers 14 residues. The DNA of the CDR3 is TGTGCCAGCATCTTGCGGGTGGCGTACACTGAAGCTTTCTTT. This sequence encodes CASILRVAYTEAFF.

Remarks on this clonotype: At one end the junction does not follow the germline gene, possibly because of a read error. The rearrangement links TRBV6-4 to TRBJ1-5, with 8 positions matching TRBD1. This CDR3 has 14 residues. CDR1 and CDR2 (germline): MRHNA, SNTAGT. The CDR3 sequence: CAGSEAGGDQPQHF. The CDR3 region has the DNA TGTGCCGGCAGTGAGGCAGGGGGCGATCAGCCCCAACATTTT.

As for this clonotype: One end of the junction is discordant with germline, which a read error may explain. The CDR3 sequence is CASNRVRGDYNGQFF. Written as DNA, the CDR3 is TGTGCCAGCAATAGGGTTAGGGGGGATTACAATGGGCAGTTCTTC. This sequence joins TRBV12-3 or TRBV12-4 and TRBJ2-1, with D perhaps matching TRBD1 or TRBD2 (6 bases each). The CDR3 consists of 15 residues.

In regard to this clonotype: A junction boundary mismatches the germline segment, possibly from a read error. This chain uses TRBV12-3 or TRBV12-4 with TRBJ2-7, with 9 bases lining up with TRBD2. The CDR3 consists of 15 residues. The CDR3 loop is CASSTRLAGINEQYF. Here the CDR3 DNA reads TGTGCCAGCAGCACCCGGCTAGCGGGAATAAACGAACAGTACTTC.

As regards this clonotype: One end of the junction fails to match germline, which may point to a read error. The gene calls are TRBV28 and TRBJ2-2, with TRBD2 as a possible D gene (6 bases). CDR3 length: 16 residues. Germline V gene lookup returns CDR1 MDHEN and CDR2 SYDVKM. The CDR3 spells CVSSVYEGQRPGELLF. CDR3 in DNA: TGTGTCAGCAGTGTCTATGAGGGTCAGAGGCCGGGGGAGCTGCTTTTT.

This clonotype was seen only a few times. This chain joins TRBV28 and TRBJ2-5; a possible D gene is TRBD2 (6 bases). Looked up from germline, CDR1 is MDHEN and CDR2 is SYDVKM. V lost 4 bases and J 5 bases, leaving 17 bases between the germline ends. This CDR3 is 15 amino acids long. As DNA, the CDR3 is TGTGCCAGCAGTTCCTCTATAGGGGCGGGGGAGACCCAGTACTTC. It translates to CASSSSIGAGETQYF. Drawing the rest from reference TRBV28 and TRBJ2-5, the complete variable domain is DVKVTQSSRYLVKRTGEKVFLECVQDMDHENMFWYRQDPGLGLRLIYFSYDVKMKEKGDIPEGYSVSREKKERFSLILESASTNQTSMYLCASSSSIGAGETQYFGPGTRLLVL.

With regard to this clonotype: The junction and the germline gene differ at one end; a read error may be behind it. This sequence joins TRBV4-1 and TRBJ2-1; D may match TRBD1 or TRBD2 (5 bases each). This CDR3 is built from 15 residues. Per germline, CDR1 MGHRA and CDR2 YSYEKL. CDR3 amino acids: CTSNQAKGLASEQFF. Written as DNA, the CDR3 is TGCACCAGCAACCAAGCGAAGGGGTTAGCGTCTGAGCAGTTCTTC.

Comment on this clonotype: The junction shows a germline mismatch at one end, possibly a read error. The chain uses TRBV11-1 and TRBJ2-7; 12 nucleotides align to TRBD2. Germline V gene data show CDR1 as SGHAT and CDR2 as FQDESV (reference sequence). The CDR3 totals 18 residues. DNA for the CDR3: TGTGACAGCAGCTTAATGGGGACGACTAGCGGGAGACCTTACGAGCAGTACTTC. Its protein is CDSSLMGTTSGRPYEQYF.

Comments on this clonotype: Germline is not matched at one junction end, which may reflect a read error. The chain links TRBV28 to TRBJ2-6; 8 bases map to TRBD1. This CDR3 contains 18 residues. Per the germline V gene, CDR1 is MDHEN and CDR2 is SYDVKM. The CDR3: CVSSFIGQGMSGANVLTF. Written as DNA, the CDR3 is TGTGTCAGCAGTTTCATAGGACAGGGCATGTCAGGGGCCAACGTCCTGACTTTC.

A word on this clonotype: No conserved phenylalanine or tryptophan is present at the end of the CDR3, so a read error is the likely explanation. The rearrangement uses TRBV5-1 and TRBJ2-7; perhaps TRBD2 as D (6 bases). Per the germline V gene, CDR1 is SGHRS and CDR2 is YFSETQ. V lost 4 bases and J 3 bases, leaving 17 bases between the germline ends. The CDR3 runs to 15 residues. The CDR3 bases are TGCGCCAGCAGCCGACTAGATCTTAAAGACTACGAGCAGTACCTC. Translating it yields CASSRLDLKDYEQYL.

This clonotype occurred once. No conserved phenylalanine or tryptophan ends this CDR3, so it is likely a read error. The DNA is omitted, as the CDR3 cannot be located on it reliably, and the CDR3 follows TCRdb's listing. The rearrangement uses TRBV29-1 and TRBJ2-1. The CDR3 is 14 residues long, counting both termini. Germline V gene sequence: CDR1 SQVTM, CDR2 ANQGSEA. The CDR3 region is CSLDGYRTHEEQLS.

This clonotype appeared a few times. Without the conserved terminal phenylalanine or tryptophan, this CDR3 likely stems from a read error. CDR3 region: CASSLGDSGTEAFL. CDR3 nucleotides: TGTGCCAGCAGCTTGGGGGACAGCGGCACTGAAGCTTTCCTT. The chain has TRBV5-6 and TRBJ1-1; 7 nucleotides line up with TRBD1. This CDR3 has 14 residues. J was trimmed by 4 bases and V by 0 bases; bases with no gene match: 3. CDR1 and CDR2 (germline): SGHDT, YYEEEE.

The chain uses TRBV11-3 and TRBJ2-1; 7 nucleotides agree with TRBD1. The V gene's germline CDR1 is SGHNT and CDR2 YENEEA. V shed 8 bases, J shed 2 bases, and the junction held 3 bases outside the gene matches. The CDR3 runs to 13 residues. For the CDR3, the DNA is TGTGCCAGCTTAACAGGGGCCTACAATGAGCAGTTCTTC. Translation gives CASLTGAYNEQFF.

About this clonotype itself: This sequence may be a read error, since a much larger clone differs from it by one base. The rearrangement links TRBV4-2 to TRBJ1-1; the D gene is possibly TRBD1 (6 bases). Trimming shortened V by 0 bases and J by 7 bases, and 18 bases separated the two germline ends. In germline, CDR1 is LGHNA, CDR2 YNFKEQ. The CDR3 runs 16 residues. Here the CDR3 reads CASSQDRGGGGNEAFF. The CDR3 DNA follows: TGTGCCAGCAGCCAAGACCGTGGGGGCGGGGGGAATGAAGCTTTCTTT.

This clonotype was recorded once. The chain combines TRBV11-2 with TRBJ2-2; 8 nucleotides agree with TRBD1. Looked up from germline, CDR1 is SGHAT and CDR2 is FQNNGV. After removal of 5 bases from V and 15 bases from J, the junction contained 17 bases not matched to a gene. The CDR3 has 15 amino acids. The CDR3 DNA reads as TGTGCCAGCAGCCTGAGGTCAGGGGGCACCGGTGAGTTGTTTTTT. This codes for CASSLRSGGTGELFF.

The sample holds one count of this clonotype. The rearrangement joins TRBV6-5 to TRBJ1-3; D is uncertain. Germline CDR1 reads MNHEY; CDR2 reads SVGAGI. The CDR3 length is 16 residues. CDR3 protein: CVSSEVRRTSGNTIYF. The CDR3 region has the DNA TGTGTCAGTAGCGAAGTGCGCCGAACCTCTGGAAACACCATATATTTT.

There are a few counts of this clonotype. A much larger clone differs from this one at a single base, so this may be a read error. This sequence joins TRBV5-5 and TRBJ1-5; possibly TRBD1 for D (6 bases). This CDR3 spans 15 amino acids. Per the germline V gene, CDR1 is SGHKS and CDR2 is YYEKEE (reference sequence). Here the CDR3 DNA reads TGTGCCAGCAGCGTTTGGACAGATAGCGATCAGCCCCAGCATTTT. As protein: CASSVWTDSDQPQHF. Together with reference TRBV5-5 and TRBJ1-5, the CDR3 gives the full variable domain: DAGVTQSPTHLIKTRGQQVTLRCSPISGHKSVSWYQQVLGQGPQFIFQYYEKEERGRGNFPDRFSARQFPNYSSELNVNALLLGDSALYLCASSVWTDSDQPQHFGDGTRLSIL.

This clonotype was detected ten times or more. The gene calls are TRBV6-2 or TRBV6-3 and TRBJ2-1; the D gene is possibly TRBD2 (6 bases). The germline gives CDR1 MNHEY, CDR2 SVGEGT. The CDR3 sequence is 14 residues long. V gave up 6 bases and J gave up 2 bases, with 11 bases separating them. The CDR3 loop reads CASRKRGTYNEQFF. Written as DNA, the CDR3 is TGTGCCAGCAGGAAACGGGGGACCTACAATGAGCAGTTCTTC.

Concerning this clonotype: Possible read error: a much larger clone is one base away. The chain is built from TRBV21-1 and TRBJ2-4. TRBV21-1 constitutes a pseudogene. The CDR3 extends over 15 amino acids. DNA of the CDR3: TGTGCCAGCAGCAAACCAATTCTAGCCAAAAACATTCAGTACTTC. It translates to CASSKPILAKNIQYF.

This clonotype was seen a few times. V is TRBV28 and J is TRBJ2-7, with D maybe TRBD2 (5 bases). The CDR3 is 14 amino acids. Germline V lookup: CDR1 MDHEN, CDR2 SYDVKM. Trimming took 2 bases from V and 2 from J, leaving 10 bases between them. The CDR3 is CASSLRVGAYEQYF. The CDR3 DNA is TGTGCCAGCAGTTTACGAGTGGGAGCCTACGAGCAGTACTTC. Based on the CDR3 plus reference TRBV28 and TRBJ2-7, the full variable domain is DVKVTQSSRYLVKRTGEKVFLECVQDMDHENMFWYRQDPGLGLRLIYFSYDVKMKEKGDIPEGYSVSREKKERFSLILESASTNQTSMYLCASSLRVGAYEQYFGPGTRLTVT.